The 14 T cell receptor beta chains given below trace back to one sample, sequenced in a study of T cell repertoires in cytomegalovirus infection. The antigens for these receptors are not known. TCRdb called the reads again in MiXCR, with one record for every CDR3 protein. The sample holds about 37,000 distinct CDR3 sequences, about 54% seen once. The source was CD8+ T cells from cultured PBMCs, collected from culture after CMV antigen stimulation. The receptors come from a human donor in good health (CMV status not recorded). Some clones in this sample may be carry-over from other donors' samples.

V gene TRBV29-1 combines with J gene TRBJ2-2, with D tentatively TRBD2 (5 bases). The CDR3 consists of 16 residues. Germline V gene lookup returns CDR1 SQVTM and CDR2 ANQGSEA. V gave up 1 base and J gave up 6 bases, with 18 bases separating them. This CDR3 is CSVEGPPDSRAGELFF. In DNA form, the CDR3 reads TGCAGCGTTGAAGGCCCACCCGACTCGAGGGCCGGGGAGCTGTTTTTT.

The genes are TRBV6-5 and TRBJ2-7, with 8 bases lining up with TRBD2. The CDR3 extends over 14 amino acids. Trimming took 6 bases from V and 3 from J; bases not matched to a gene: 7. In germline, CDR1 is MNHEY, CDR2 SVGAGI. The CDR3 here is CASRRPGLDYEQYF. The CDR3 coding sequence is TGTGCCAGCAGACGGCCGGGACTAGACTACGAGCAGTACTTC.

This clonotype showed up just once. This chain joins TRBV19 and TRBJ2-1; the match to TRBD2 covers 12 bases. J was trimmed by 2 bases and V by 3 bases; bases with no gene match: 5. CDR1 and CDR2 from the germline V gene are LNHDA and SQIVND (reference sequence). The CDR3 extends over 17 amino acids. The CDR3 here is CASSMETSGGPYNEQFF. The CDR3 bases are TGTGCCAGTAGTATGGAGACTAGCGGGGGACCCTACAATGAGCAGTTCTTC.

This chain uses TRBV27 with TRBJ2-7, with 13 bases fitting TRBD2. CDR3 length: 15 amino acids. V shed 8 bases, J shed 2 bases, and the junction held 6 bases outside the gene matches. Per the germline V gene, CDR1 is MNHEY and CDR2 is SMNVEV (reference sequence). The CDR3 loop reads CASHAGTSGAYEQYF. CDR3 bases: TGTGCCAGCCATGCCGGGACTAGCGGGGCCTACGAGCAGTACTTC.

The chain carries TRBV18 and TRBJ1-1, with D possibly matching TRBD1 (5 bases). V lost 3 bases and J lost 0, with 14 bases in between. Germline CDR1 KGHSH, CDR2 LQKENI. The CDR3 totals 16 residues. The CDR3 DNA reads TGTGCCAGCTCACCTTCTCCCGACAGTTTGAACACTGAAGCTTTCTTT. This sequence encodes CASSPSPDSLNTEAFF.

The chain couples TRBV12-3 or TRBV12-4 to TRBJ2-2, with D unresolved. The CDR3 is 10 amino acids. The V end was cut by 6 bases, the J end by 7 bases, with 3 bases between. The CDR3 DNA sequence: TGTGCCAGCAGGCTCGGGGAGCTGTTTTTT. Its translation: CASRLGELFF.

The chain recombines TRBV27 with TRBJ1-2, with D uncertain. The CDR3 runs 12 residues. The V gene lost 2 bases and the J gene lost 8 bases, with 9 bases spanning the gap. Germline assignment: CDR1 MNHEY and CDR2 SMNVEV (reference sequence). CDR3 nucleotide sequence: TGTGCCAGCAGTTTAGCAGGCTGGGGCTACACCTTC. Encoded protein: CASSLAGWGYTF.

This rearrangement joins TRBV4-3 to TRBJ2-1; TRBD1 matches 8 bases. Germline V gives CDR1 LGHNA, CDR2 YSLEER. V trimming: 3 bases; J trimming: 6 bases; junction bases outside the gene matches: 4. The length of the CDR3 is 14 residues. CDR3 nucleotide sequence: TGCGCCAGCAGCCAGACAGGGGAAGGCAATGAGCAGTTCTTC. Translated, it gives CASSQTGEGNEQFF.

The chain is built from TRBV7-6 and TRBJ2-1, with 11 bases lining up with TRBD2. CDR1 and CDR2 from the germline V gene are SGHVS and FNYEAQ. The V segment lost 5 bases and the J segment 10 bases; nucleotides outside the gene matches: 10. The length of the CDR3 is 15 residues. Written as DNA, the CDR3 is TGTGCCAGCAGCCCCGAACTAGCGGGGGATCAGGAGCAGTTCTTC. The encoded protein is CASSPELAGDQEQFF. Full variable domain (remainder filled in from reference TRBV7-6 and TRBJ2-1): GAGVSQSPRYKVTKRGQDVALRCDPISGHVSLYWYRQALGQGPEFLTYFNYEAQQDKSGLPNDRFSAERPEGSISTLTIQRTEQRDSAMYRCASSPELAGDQEQFFGPGTRLTVL.

This chain connects TRBV20-1 to TRBJ1-1; possible D gene TRBD1, 6 bases. Trimming took 4 bases from V and 1 from J, leaving 10 bases between them. CDR3 length: 13 amino acids. Germline CDR1 DFQATT, CDR2 SNEGSKA (reference sequence). CDR3 sequence (DNA): TGCAGTGCTATCGGACAGTGGAACACTGAAGCTTTCTTT. It codes for CSAIGQWNTEAFF.

This chain uses TRBV24-1 with TRBJ2-1; 13 bases match TRBD2. The CDR3 is 19 amino acids. Unmatched junction bases numbered 8, after V lost 4 bases and J lost 0 bases. The V gene's germline CDR1 is KGHDR and CDR2 SFDVKD. Written as DNA, the CDR3 is TGTGCCACCAGTGAGTCGGGACTAGCGGGAATGGGCTCCTACAATGAGCAGTTCTTC. This gives the protein CATSESGLAGMGSYNEQFF.

The chain joins TRBV7-2 to TRBJ2-1, with 11 bases matching TRBD2. This CDR3 has 15 amino acids. Trimming took 4 bases from V and 8 from J; bases not matched to a gene: 7. Germline CDR1 and CDR2: SGHTA and FQGNSA. Written as DNA, the CDR3 is TGTGCCAGCAGCTCACTAGCGGGGGCGAGGGATGAGCAGTTCTTC. It is translated as CASSSLAGARDEQFF.

This clonotype appeared a few times. The rearrangement links TRBV7-4 to TRBJ1-1; no reliable D call. CDR3 size: 14 residues. Between the trimmed V and J ends, which lost 3 bases and 2 bases, there was a span of 10 bases. CDR1 is SGHVT and CDR2 is SQSDAQ in the germline V gene. Here the CDR3 reads CASSLEASNTEAFF. CDR3 DNA sequence: TGTGCCAGCAGCTTGGAAGCCTCAAACACTGAAGCTTTCTTT.

This clonotype was observed a handful of times. V and J are TRBV7-2 and TRBJ2-7; 9 bases agree with TRBD2. The germline V gene has CDR1 SGHTA and CDR2 FQGNSA. Germline trimming cut 10 bases from V and 3 bases from J; bases unmatched to any gene: 10. The length of the CDR3 is 14 residues. CDR3 loop: CAILAGEGGYEQYF. CDR3 DNA: TGTGCCATCTTAGCGGGAGAAGGGGGCTACGAGCAGTACTTC.